This is a list of T cell receptor beta chains from one sample in a study of T cell repertoires in cytomegalovirus infection. TCRdb reanalysed the reads using MiXCR and keeps one entry per CDR3 protein. The table has approximately 340,000 distinct CDR3 sequences, about 29% seen once. The antigens of these receptors remain unknown. Here the sequenced sample was cultured PBMCs, taken from culture after CMV antigen stimulation. The receptors were gathered from a human donor in good health (CMV status not recorded). Some clones in this sample may be carry-over from other donors' samples. Each CDR3 is given with its conserved first and last residue. The order of the fields is J gene, D gene, V gene, clone size, CDR3 protein, CDR3 DNA. The D gene is left open where the match is weak. Part of the rows lack a size; the others show once, few, many or a class for expanded clones.

TRBJ1-2,.,TRBV12-3/TRBV12-4,.,CASSTGANYGYTF,TGTGCCAGCAGCACAGGTGCTAACTATGGCTACACCTTC
TRBJ2-1,.,TRBV12-3/TRBV12-4,few,CASSPHGDISEQFF,TGTGCCAGCAGCCCGCACGGGGATATTAGTGAGCAGTTCTTC
TRBJ2-1,TRBD2,TRBV6-5,.,CASSFSRGGLFHEQFF,TGTGCCAGCAGTTTCTCGCGGGGGGGCCTTTTTCACGAGCAGTTCTTC
TRBJ1-6,TRBD1,TRBV12-3/TRBV12-4,few,CASSRQGIRNSPLHF,TGTGCCAGCAGTCGACAGGGGATTCGGAATTCACCCCTCCACTTT
TRBJ2-5,.,TRBV20-1,.,CSARGPLRDRETQYF,TGCAGTGCTAGAGGCCCCCTAAGAGACAGAGAGACCCAGTACTTC
TRBJ2-3,.,TRBV6-5,.,CASSYGGRTNTQYF,TGTGCCAGCAGTTACGGCGGCCGCACAAATACGCAGTATTTT
TRBJ1-4,TRBD1,TRBV7-8,many,CASSPGTGTFIDEKLFF,TGTGCCAGCAGCCCCGGGACAGGGACCTTTATCGATGAAAAACTGTTTTTT
TRBJ2-1,.,TRBV4-1,many,CASQARGAANEQFF,TGCGCCAGCCAAGCCAGGGGTGCCGCCAATGAGCAGTTCTTC
TRBJ1-4,.,TRBV12-3/TRBV12-4,.,CASSSRGGTREKLFF,TGTGCCAGCAGTTCCCGGGGGGGGACGAGAGAAAAACTGTTTTTT
TRBJ2-1,.,TRBV27,.,CASSPRTGRGDEQFF,TGTGCCAGCAGTCCCCGGACAGGGAGGGGGGATGAGCAGTTCTTC
TRBJ2-7,TRBD2,TRBV6-6,.,CASSPRRESSNEQYF,TGTGCCAGCAGCCCCCGGCGGGAGTCGTCGAACGAGCAGTACTTC
TRBJ2-1,.,TRBV6-1,.,CASSWAAYNEQFF,TGTGCCAGCAGTTGGGCGGCCTACAATGAGCAGTTCTTC
TRBJ2-2,TRBD1,TRBV10-2,.,CASDRDRATTGELFF,TGCGCCAGCGACCGGGACAGGGCAACCACCGGGGAGCTGTTTTTT
TRBJ1-3,TRBD1,TRBV11-2,.,CASSATAGTGIYF,TGTGCCAGCAGCGCAACCGCCGGGACAGGGATATATTTT
TRBJ2-5,.,TRBV20-1,.,CSASVLRGGGQETQYF,TGCAGTGCTAGTGTTCTGCGGGGAGGAGGGCAAGAGACCCAGTACTTC
TRBJ2-2,.,TRBV2,.,CASSIMGSGELFF,TGTGCCAGCAGTATAATGGGGTCCGGGGAGCTGTTTTTT
TRBJ2-1,.,TRBV7-3,.,CASSFLLGRDLYNEQFF,TGTGCCAGCAGCTTTTTATTGGGTAGGGACCTGTACAATGAGCAGTTCTTC
TRBJ1-4,.,TRBV11-2,.,CASSSSMEKLFF,TGTGCCAGCAGCTCATCGATGGAAAAACTGTTTTTT
TRBJ1-2,.,TRBV5-6,.,CASSLKGNYGYTF,TGTGCCAGCAGCTTGAAAGGGAACTATGGCTACACCTTC
TRBJ1-1,TRBD1,TRBV7-2,few,CASRQTGDTEAFF,TGTGCCAGCAGACAGACAGGGGACACTGAAGCTTTCTTT
TRBJ1-1,.,TRBV12-3/TRBV12-4,.,CASSLRGVAFF,TGTGCCAGCAGTTTAAGAGGGGTCGCTTTCTTT
TRBJ2-2,.,TRBV7-9,.,CASSPPRSNTGELFF,TGTGCCAGCAGCCCACCTCGGTCGAACACCGGGGAGCTGTTTTTT
TRBJ2-3,.,TRBV7-6,few,CASSLGLLQGDTQYF,TGTGCCAGCAGCTTAGGGTTGTTGCAAGGTGATACGCAGTATTTT